A few counts support the clone carrying this T cell receptor (beta chain). Per the authors' pipeline: Amplifying reference gene primers gave estimates of nucleated cell counts. Clones were sequenced by immunoSEQ multiplex PCR, and TCRdb holds only the in-frame ones, with some missing. V, J and clone size are those of that table, while D and trimming were read from the DNA. The sample yields roughly 120,000 clones, more than 70% seen once. The data were obtained in a study of blood T cell repertoires in COVID-19. Study-wide context: The samples span acute and convalescent COVID-19 from the United States, Italy and Spain. T cells, B-cell-depleted T cells, or PBMCs provided the cDNA or gDNA that served as material.

Per the germline V gene, CDR1 is SEHNR and CDR2 is FQNEAQ (reference sequence). CDR3 size: 18 residues. V dropped 5 bases and J dropped 3; count of bases not matched to a gene: 13. This chain uses TRBV7-9 with TRBJ2-3; 11 nucleotides agree with TRBD2. The sample taken for sequencing was peripheral blood. The source is a man aged 60-69 years with acute or convalescent COVID-19. Here the CDR3 reads CASSPQGLAGGRTDTQYF. The CDR3 DNA sequence: TGTGCCAGCAGCCCCCAGGGCCTAGCGGGAGGTAGGACAGATACGCAGTATTTT. The full variable domain, with the rest looked up from reference TRBV7-9 and TRBJ2-3, is DTGVSQNPRHKITKRGQNVTFRCDPISEHNRLYWYRQTLGQGPEFLTYFQNEAQLEKSRLLSDRFSAERPKGSFSTLEIQRTEQGDSAMYLCASSPQGLAGGRTDTQYFGPGTRLTVL.